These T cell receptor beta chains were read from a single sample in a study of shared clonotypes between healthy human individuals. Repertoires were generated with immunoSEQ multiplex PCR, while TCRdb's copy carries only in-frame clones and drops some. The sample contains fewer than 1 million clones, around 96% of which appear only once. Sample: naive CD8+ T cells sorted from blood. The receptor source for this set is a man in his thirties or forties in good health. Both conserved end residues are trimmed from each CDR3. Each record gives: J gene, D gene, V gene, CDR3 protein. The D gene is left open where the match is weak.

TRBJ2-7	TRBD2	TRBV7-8	ASSFPRRDYSYEQY
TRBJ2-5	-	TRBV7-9	ASSESGLQETQY
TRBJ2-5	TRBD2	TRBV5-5	ASSPGTSSWETQY
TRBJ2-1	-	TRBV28	ASSTPATPYNEQF
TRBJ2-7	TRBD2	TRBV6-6	ASSFGRGRAAYEQY
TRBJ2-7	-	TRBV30	AWSLGSQSYEQY
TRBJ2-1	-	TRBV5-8	ASSWGDRTSYNEQF
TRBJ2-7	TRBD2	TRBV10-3	AISENLAGGDEQY
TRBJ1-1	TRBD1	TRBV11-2	ASSFGTGGITEAF
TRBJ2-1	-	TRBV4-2	ASSQEGGFRDEQF
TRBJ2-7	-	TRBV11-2	ASSLADLSYEQY